The subject of this entry is one TCR beta chain. Antigen: not known. This sample was taken from a study of regulatory T cells in long-lasting Graves disease. Germline CDR1 reads SGHVS; CDR2 reads FQNEAQ. With V trimmed by 5 bases and J by 6 bases, 6 bases remained unmatched. The CDR3 extends over 16 amino acids. As to time point: persistent/refractory GD, antithyroid drugs over 5 years with positive TRAb. Construction of the TCR library relied on RNA isolated from PBMCs. Graves' disease diagnosis was established per American Thyroid Association guidelines. Study observations and caveats: Patients with persistent disease shared 2,741 public clonotypes, outpacing the 900 to 1,000 shared by new patients.

CDR3-region Arm-PCR and iRepertoire HTBI primers produced the TCR beta libraries. In TCRdb, the multiplex PCR reads were re-called with MiXCR into one record per CDR3 protein. In the table there are a few hundred thousand distinct CDR3 sequences, about 20% of which are singletons. The V gene is TRBV7-8, the J gene TRBJ2-5; the match to TRBD2 covers 16 bases. The sequence was obtained from a female donor with Graves disease. Sequenced here: peripheral blood mononuclear cells (PBMCs), sampled when the disease was refractory, from a patient treated with antithyroid drugs. The CDR3 loop reads CASSMGLAGGLKTQYF. For the CDR3, the DNA is TGTGCCAGCAGCATGGGACTAGCGGGAGGGCTGAAGACCCAGTACTTC.